Below, 10 T cell receptor beta chains from the same sample are listed, as sequenced in a study of regulatory dendritic cells for organ transplantation. No antigen has been identified for these receptors. Allogeneic regulatory or mature dendritic cells were co-cultured for 5 days with CFSE-labeled sorted T cells at 1:10. Only in-frame clones appear in the TCRdb table, and some are missing; sequencing was by immunoSEQ multiplex PCR. The sample holds 20,000 or so clones, about 85% seen once. Input material: naive CD4+ T cells from blood cultured with dendritic cells. Sample subset: CD45RA+ naive T cells. These receptors all come from a human donor in good health.

V usage is TRBV7-2 and J usage is TRBJ2-3, with 8 bases fitting TRBD1. CDR3 length: 12 amino acids. Looked up from germline, CDR1 is SGHTA and CDR2 is FQGNSA. The J segment lost 7 bases and the V segment lost 5 bases, leaving 2 bases of the junction unmatched. The CDR3 bases are TGTGCCAGCAGCGGACAGGGACATACGCAGTATTTT. It yields the protein CASSGQGHTQYF.

V gene TRBV6-6 combines with J gene TRBJ2-1; TRBD2 matches 8 bases. This CDR3 region has 15 residues. CDR1 is MNHNY and CDR2 is SVGAGI in the germline V gene (reference sequence). Germline trimming cut 4 bases from V and 5 bases from J; bases unmatched to any gene: 7. The DNA of the CDR3 is TGTGCCAGCAGTTGCATCCAGCGGGGGAACAATGAGCAGTTCTTC. This codes for CASSCIQRGNNEQFF.

Details on this clone: At one end the junction does not follow the germline gene, possibly because of a read error. The chain uses TRBV20-1 and TRBJ2-1, with 9 bases lining up with TRBD2. CDR3 length equals 11 residues. CDR1 and CDR2 from the germline V gene are DFQATT and SNEGSKA (reference sequence). Here the CDR3 reads CSARQTSGELF. The CDR3 DNA sequence: TGCAGTGCTAGACAGACTAGCGGTGAGCTCTTC.

V and J are TRBV28 and TRBJ1-5; D not resolved. The CDR3 has 13 amino acids. V was trimmed by 4 bases and J by 7 bases, leaving 11 bases between them. Per the germline V gene, CDR1 is MDHEN and CDR2 is SYDVKM. The CDR3 is CASSSRARQPQHF. The CDR3 DNA follows: TGTGCCAGCAGTTCCCGTGCCCGACAGCCCCAGCATTTT.

The rearrangement links TRBV19 to TRBJ2-1; the match to TRBD1 covers 11 bases. V trimming: 5 bases; J trimming: 9 bases; junction bases outside the gene matches: 6. This CDR3 is built from 14 residues. Germline CDR1 reads LNHDA; CDR2 reads SQIVND (reference sequence). CDR3 sequence: CASSSDRGPFEQFF. As DNA, the CDR3 is TGTGCCAGTAGTTCGGACAGGGGGCCGTTTGAGCAGTTCTTC.

This chain links TRBV9 with TRBJ2-7; tentatively, D is TRBD2 (5 bases). Germline-derived CDR1 and CDR2 are SGDLS and YYNGEE. Trimming took 2 bases from V and 1 from J, leaving 10 bases between them. The CDR3 has 14 amino acids. The CDR3 reads CASSVGVPSYEQYF. CDR3 nucleotides: TGTGCCAGCAGCGTCGGGGTACCTTCCTACGAGCAGTACTTC.

The chain has TRBV10-1 and TRBJ2-1, with D possibly matching TRBD1 (5 bases). V dropped 4 bases and J dropped 9 bases, with 13 bases sitting between them. The CDR3 consists of 13 residues. Per germline, CDR1 WNHNN and CDR2 SYGVQD (reference sequence). The DNA of the CDR3 is TGCGCCAGCAGTGTAGCCCTAGGGGCTGAGCAGTTCTTC. It is translated as CASSVALGAEQFF.

This chain links TRBV10-3 with TRBJ1-4; TRBD1 agrees at 9 bases. Germline V gene data show CDR1 as ENHRY and CDR2 as SYGVKD. V lost 10 bases to trimming and J lost 8 bases; unmatched junction nucleotides: 5. There are 12 residues in the CDR3. CDR3 residues: CATQQGAEKLFF. The CDR3 DNA reads as TGTGCCACTCAACAGGGGGCAGAAAAACTGTTTTTT.

The chain couples TRBV5-5 to TRBJ1-5; D not resolved. The V gene lost 2 bases and the J gene lost 5 bases, with 11 bases spanning the gap. The CDR3 spans 14 residues. Germline V CDR1 and CDR2: SGHKS, YYEKEE (reference sequence). CDR3: CASSLNSAHQPQHF. The CDR3 DNA follows: TGTGCCAGCAGCTTAAACAGTGCCCATCAGCCCCAGCATTTT. Drawing the rest from reference TRBV5-5 and TRBJ1-5, the complete variable domain is DAGVTQSPTHLIKTRGQQVTLRCSPISGHKSVSWYQQVLGQGPQFIFQYYEKEERGRGNFPDRFSARQFPNYSSELNVNALLLGDSALYLCASSLNSAHQPQHFGDGTRLSIL.

V usage is TRBV30 and J usage is TRBJ2-7; D is undetermined. The CDR3 totals 12 residues. The V gene lost 8 bases and the J gene lost 3 bases, with 14 bases spanning the gap. CDR1 and CDR2 from the germline V gene are GTSNPN and SVGIG (reference sequence). CDR3 region: CATTRHFYEQYF. In DNA form, the CDR3 reads TGTGCCACAACCCGACATTTCTACGAGCAGTACTTC.